This TCR beta chain stems from a study of shared clonotypes between healthy human individuals. Study summary: For every donor, three CD4 naive, three CD4 memory, two CD8 naive and one CD8 memory plates were used.

It was across several immunoSEQ plates that each subset's genomic DNA was evenly split. TCRdb's copy holds only in-frame clones and misses some; the assay was immunoSEQ multiplex PCR. The sample yields 2 million to 2.5 million clones, nearly 97% seen once. This CDR3 contains 13 residues. Germline-derived CDR1 and CDR2 are MDHEN and SYDVKM. With 5 bases removed from V and 8 bases from J, the gap between germline ends came to 15 bases. Recent acute infections and vaccinations were absent in the healthy HIV-negative adult donors. Study-wide points: A generally larger estimated richness was seen in naive subsets than in memory subsets.

As concerns this clone: Its matching antigen is unknown.

The material sequenced was naive CD4+ T cells sorted from blood. Subset here: CD45RA+ positively selected. The clonotype was recovered from a man aged 18 to 29 in good health. This chain connects TRBV28 to TRBJ1-1; unclear D gene. The CDR3 region is CASSPGGSGEAFF. CDR3 coding DNA: TGTGCCAGCAGTCCCGGTGGTTCGGGAGAAGCTTTCTTT.